One and the same sample provided the 9 T cell receptor beta chains below, sequenced in a study of Ad26.COV2.S vaccination and SARS-CoV-2 variants. Only in-frame clones appear in the TCRdb table, and some are missing; sequencing was by immunoSEQ multiplex PCR. The table records 300,000 to 400,000 clones, 88% of them present only once. The treatment denotes: around 19 received Ad26.COV2.S at low or high dose, single or two shots; 5 received placebo; per-sample allocation not given. Samples analyzed were those drawn on day 63 after the first vaccine or placebo injection. The material was peripheral blood, obtained in a trial of Ad26.COV2.S vaccine versus placebo. Every receptor here comes from a person between 18 and 60 years old who received the Ad26.COV2.S COVID-19 vaccine or a placebo.

The CDR3: CASSTMNTEAFF. CDR3 bases: TGTGCCAGCTCAACGATGAACACTGAAGCTTTCTTT. This chain uses TRBV18 with TRBJ1-1; D is unclear. V lost 5 bases to trimming and J lost 0 bases, with 4 bases between them. CDR1 KGHSH and CDR2 LQKENI come from the germline V gene. The CDR3 loop spans 12 amino acids. Drawing the rest from reference TRBV18 and TRBJ1-1, the complete variable domain is NAGVMQNPRHLVRRRGQEARLRCSPMKGHSHVYWYRQLPEEGLKFMVYLQKENIIDESGMPKERFSAEFPKEGPSILRIQQVVRGDSAAYFCASSTMNTEAFFGQGTRLTVV.

This chain links TRBV5-1 with TRBJ2-7, with 10 positions matching TRBD1. From germline, CDR1 is SGHRS and CDR2 YFSETQ. The CDR3 is made up of 14 amino acids. The V and J ends lost 2 bases and 4 bases, in that order; junction bases with no gene match: 3. DNA for the CDR3: TGCGCCAGCAGCTTCGGACAGGGGGAGTACGAGCAGTACTTC. This codes for CASSFGQGEYEQYF.

The V gene is TRBV7-3, the J gene TRBJ2-2; 9 positions agree with TRBD2. This CDR3 has 15 amino acids. Germline loops: CDR1 SGHTA, CDR2 FQGTGA. Losses at the gene ends were 6 bases for V and 4 bases for J; bases not matched to a gene: 6. The CDR3 DNA reads as TGTGCCAGCAGTTTAGCGGGAGTGGGCACCGGGGAGCTGTTTTTT. It specifies CASSLAGVGTGELFF.

The chain is built from TRBV7-2 and TRBJ2-3; a weak D match, TRBD2 (6 bases). The germline gives CDR1 SGHTA, CDR2 FQGNSA. There are 15 residues in the CDR3. Trimming took 2 bases from V and 0 from J, leaving 9 bases between them. The CDR3 reads CASSLFAGSTDTQYF. As DNA, the CDR3 is TGTGCCAGCAGCTTATTTGCGGGAAGCACAGATACGCAGTATTTT.

This sequence joins TRBV4-2 and TRBJ1-4, with 7 bases fitting TRBD1. CDR3 length: 15 amino acids. After removal of 2 bases from V and 2 bases from J, the junction contained 2 bases not matched to a gene. CDR1 and CDR2 from the germline V gene are LGHNA and YNFKEQ. The CDR3 is CASSQLDRTNEKLFF. For the CDR3, the DNA is TGTGCCAGCAGCCAATTGGACAGGACTAATGAAAAACTGTTTTTT.

This rearrangement joins TRBV19 to TRBJ1-5, with a possible D match to TRBD1 (5 bases). CDR1 is LNHDA and CDR2 is SQIVND in the germline V gene (reference sequence). With 0 bases removed from V and 5 bases from J, the gap between germline ends came to 8 bases. The length of the CDR3 is 14 residues. The CDR3 here is CASSIDWGDQPQHF. The CDR3 DNA is TGTGCCAGTAGTATAGATTGGGGGGATCAGCCCCAGCATTTT.

The chain carries TRBV10-3 and TRBJ1-3; D may be TRBD1 (5 bases). The CDR3 has 17 amino acids. The V gene's germline CDR1 is ENHRY and CDR2 SYGVKD. The V gene lost 2 bases and the J gene lost 2 bases, with 16 bases spanning the gap. CDR3 loop: CAISEPKPGGTGNTIYF. In DNA form, the CDR3 reads TGTGCCATCAGTGAGCCAAAGCCGGGGGGTACTGGAAACACCATATATTTT.

The chain joins TRBV30 to TRBJ1-6; D gene unclear. V was cut by 0 bases and J by 10 bases, with 4 bases left in between. The CDR3 has 11 residues. CDR1 GTSNPN and CDR2 SVGIG come from the germline V gene (reference sequence). CDR3 protein: CAWSVGSPLHF. CDR3 sequence (DNA): TGTGCCTGGAGTGTTGGCTCACCCCTCCACTTT.

The chain employs TRBV9 and TRBJ2-3; no firm D call. This CDR3 has 14 amino acids. Germline V gene lookup returns CDR1 SGDLS and CDR2 YYNGEE. V dropped 4 bases and J dropped 0 bases, with 9 bases sitting between them. The CDR3 nucleotides read TGTGCCAGCAGCACCGGACGGAGCACAGATACGCAGTATTTT. Its protein product is CASSTGRSTDTQYF.